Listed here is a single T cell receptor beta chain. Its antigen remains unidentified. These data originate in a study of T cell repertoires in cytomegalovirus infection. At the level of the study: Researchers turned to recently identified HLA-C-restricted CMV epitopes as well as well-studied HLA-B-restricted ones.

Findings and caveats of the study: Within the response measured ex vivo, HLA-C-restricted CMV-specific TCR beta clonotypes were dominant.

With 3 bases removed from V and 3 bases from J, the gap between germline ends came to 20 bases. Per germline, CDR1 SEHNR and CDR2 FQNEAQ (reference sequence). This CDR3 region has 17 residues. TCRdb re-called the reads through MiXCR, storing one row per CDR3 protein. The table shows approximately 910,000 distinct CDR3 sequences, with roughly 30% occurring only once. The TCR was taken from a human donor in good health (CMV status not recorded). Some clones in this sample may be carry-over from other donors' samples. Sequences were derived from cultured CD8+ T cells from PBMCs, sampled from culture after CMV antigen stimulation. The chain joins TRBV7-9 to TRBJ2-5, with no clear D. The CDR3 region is CASSLGPHESLKETQYF. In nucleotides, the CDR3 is TGTGCCAGCAGCTTGGGCCCGCATGAGTCGTTAAAAGAGACCCAGTACTTC.